Following are 10 T cell receptor beta chains from one sample sequenced in a study of control samples from healthy donors and cancer patients. The repertoire was sequenced with immunoSEQ multiplex PCR; TCRdb's copy has only in-frame clones and lacks some. The sample lists 130,000 or so clones, roughly 92% seen once, with roughly 13% in the top ten. The sequenced sample was blood. The receptors were sampled from a man aged 35 to 55 in good health.

The chain uses TRBV5-6 and TRBJ2-5; D perhaps matches TRBD1 (6 bases). CDR3 size: 17 residues. Germline lookup yields CDR1 SGHDT and CDR2 YYEEEE. The V and J ends lost 4 bases and 5 bases respectively, with 24 bases between them. The CDR3: CASSPYTTTGFDETQYF. The CDR3 DNA sequence: TGTGCCAGCAGCCCTTATACCACCACAGGGTTTGACGAGACCCAGTACTTC.

The table lists this clone with many counts. The V gene is TRBV6-5, the J gene TRBJ1-5, with D hard to call. The V end lost 5 bases, the J end lost 4 bases, and 15 bases lay between the germline ends. CDR3 length: 15 residues. Germline CDR1 reads MNHEY; CDR2 reads SVGAGI. Here the CDR3 DNA reads TGTGCCAGCAGTCTTCAACCAGCCCCGAATCAGCCCCAGCATTTT. This encodes CASSLQPAPNQPQHF.

The rearrangement joins TRBV13 to TRBJ1-1; D remains ambiguous. Germline V lookup: CDR1 PRHDT, CDR2 FYEKMQ (reference sequence). V was pared by 5 bases and J by 7 bases, with 5 bases between. This CDR3 region has 10 residues. DNA for the CDR3: TGTGCCAGCAGCCACAATGAAGCTTTCTTT. Translation: CASSHNEAFF.

CDR3 sequence: CAWRGPGYEQYF. The CDR3 DNA is TGTGCCTGGAGGGGTCCCGGCTACGAGCAGTACTTC. The chain carries TRBV30 and TRBJ2-7; D is uncertain. This CDR3 contains 12 residues. Per the germline V gene, CDR1 is GTSNPN and CDR2 is SVGIG (reference sequence). Trimming removed 3 bases from V and 3 bases from J, with 9 bases in between.

The chain has TRBV7-9 and TRBJ1-3; D is unclear. This CDR3 is 15 amino acids long. V was cut by 4 bases and J by 0 bases, with 10 bases left in between. Germline V gives CDR1 SEHNR, CDR2 FQNEAQ (reference sequence). As DNA, the CDR3 is TGTGCCAGCAGCTCCGACTGGAGCTCTGGAAACACCATATATTTT. Its protein is CASSSDWSSGNTIYF. The complete variable domain, with remaining parts taken from reference TRBV7-9 and TRBJ1-3, reads DTGVSQNPRHKITKRGQNVTFRCDPISEHNRLYWYRQTLGQGPEFLTYFQNEAQLEKSRLLSDRFSAERPKGSFSTLEIQRTEQGDSAMYLCASSSDWSSGNTIYFGEGSWLTVV.

The J gene is TRBJ2-7, the V gene TRBV12-3 or TRBV12-4; TRBD1 agrees at 8 bases. The CDR3 spans 13 residues. V gave up 3 bases and J gave up 5 bases; unmatched junction bases: 3. The CDR3 loop reads CASSFRGPDEQYF. For the CDR3, the DNA is TGTGCCAGCAGTTTCAGGGGGCCAGACGAGCAGTACTTC.

The rearrangement links TRBV28 to TRBJ2-5; 14 positions agree with TRBD2. With 2 bases clipped from V and 4 bases from J, the junction kept 3 bases outside the gene matches. Germline V gene lookup returns CDR1 MDHEN and CDR2 SYDVKM. The CDR3 totals 16 residues. The CDR3 here is CASSLRGLAGVETQYF. The CDR3 DNA reads TGTGCCAGCAGTTTACGGGGACTAGCGGGAGTAGAGACCCAGTACTTC.

The chain couples TRBV4-3 to TRBJ1-5; 8 bases fit TRBD1. Per germline, CDR1 LGHNA and CDR2 YSLEER. V shed 3 bases, J shed 0 bases, and the junction held 1 base outside the gene matches. This CDR3 is 15 amino acids long. The CDR3 sequence is CASSQDRASNQPQHF. In nucleotides, the CDR3 is TGCGCCAGCAGCCAGGACAGGGCTAGCAATCAGCCCCAGCATTTT.

J is TRBJ1-1 and V is TRBV13; the match to TRBD1 covers 10 bases. The CDR3 is made up of 15 amino acids. V shed 2 bases, J shed 4 bases, and the junction held 4 bases outside the gene matches. CDR1 is PRHDT and CDR2 is FYEKMQ in the germline V gene (reference sequence). The CDR3: CASSLRDRGGTEAFF. CDR3 nucleotide sequence: TGTGCCAGCAGCTTAAGGGACAGGGGTGGCACTGAAGCTTTCTTT.

This sequence joins TRBV21-1 and TRBJ1-1. TRBV21-1 is classified as a pseudogene. This CDR3 region has 14 residues. The CDR3 loop is CASSKEGRGTEAFF. The CDR3, as DNA: TGTGCCAGCAGCAAAGAGGGGAGGGGAACTGAAGCTTTCTTT.